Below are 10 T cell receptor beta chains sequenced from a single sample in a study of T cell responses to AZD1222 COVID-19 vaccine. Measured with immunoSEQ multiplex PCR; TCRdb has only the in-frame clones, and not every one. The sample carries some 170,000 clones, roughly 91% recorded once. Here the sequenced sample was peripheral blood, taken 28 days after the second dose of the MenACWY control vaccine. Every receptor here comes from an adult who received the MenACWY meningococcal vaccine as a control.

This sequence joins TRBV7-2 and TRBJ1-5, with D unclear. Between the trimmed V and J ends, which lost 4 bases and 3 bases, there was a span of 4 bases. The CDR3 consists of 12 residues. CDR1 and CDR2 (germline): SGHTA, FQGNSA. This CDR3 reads CASSSNNQPQHF. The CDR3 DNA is TGTGCCAGCAGCTCGAACAATCAGCCCCAGCATTTT.

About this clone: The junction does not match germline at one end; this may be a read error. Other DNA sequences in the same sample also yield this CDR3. DNA for the CDR3: TGTGCCAGCAGCTCAGGAGGGACAACGAATGAAAAACTGTTTTTT. This gives the protein CASSSGGTTNEKLFF. The rearrangement links TRBV5-5 to TRBJ1-4; the D gene is possibly TRBD1 (6 bases). CDR3 length equals 15 residues. CDR1 SGHKS and CDR2 YYEKEE come from the germline V gene (reference sequence).

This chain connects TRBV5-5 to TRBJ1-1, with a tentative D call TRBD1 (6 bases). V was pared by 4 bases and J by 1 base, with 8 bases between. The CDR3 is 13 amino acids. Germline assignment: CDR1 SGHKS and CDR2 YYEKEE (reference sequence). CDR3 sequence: CASSAGQNTEAFF. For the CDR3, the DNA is TGTGCCAGCAGCGCGGGACAGAACACTGAAGCTTTCTTT.

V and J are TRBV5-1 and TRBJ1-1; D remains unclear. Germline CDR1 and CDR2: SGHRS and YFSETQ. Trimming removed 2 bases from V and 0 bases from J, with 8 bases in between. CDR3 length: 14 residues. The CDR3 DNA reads TGCGCCAGCAGCTTTAGCACAATGAACACTGAAGCTTTCTTT. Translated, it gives CASSFSTMNTEAFF. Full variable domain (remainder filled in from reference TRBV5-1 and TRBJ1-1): KAGVTQTPRYLIKTRGQQVTLSCSPISGHRSVSWYQQTPGQGLQFLFEYFSETQRNKGNFPGRFSGRQFSNSRSEMNVSTLELGDSALYLCASSFSTMNTEAFFGQGTRLTVV.

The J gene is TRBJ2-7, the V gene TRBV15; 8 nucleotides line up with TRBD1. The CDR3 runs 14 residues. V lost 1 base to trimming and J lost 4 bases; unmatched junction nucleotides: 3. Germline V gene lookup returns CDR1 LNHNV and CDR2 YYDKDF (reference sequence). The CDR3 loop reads CATSRAGQGYEQYF. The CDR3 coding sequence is TGTGCCACCAGCAGAGCCGGACAGGGATACGAGCAGTACTTC.

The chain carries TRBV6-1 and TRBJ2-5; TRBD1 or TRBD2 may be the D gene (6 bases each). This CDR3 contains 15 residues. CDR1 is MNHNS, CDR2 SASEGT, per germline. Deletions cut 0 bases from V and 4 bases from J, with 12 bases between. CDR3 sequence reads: CASSEAQGRRETQYF. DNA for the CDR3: TGTGCCAGCAGTGAAGCGCAGGGGAGGCGAGAGACCCAGTACTTC.

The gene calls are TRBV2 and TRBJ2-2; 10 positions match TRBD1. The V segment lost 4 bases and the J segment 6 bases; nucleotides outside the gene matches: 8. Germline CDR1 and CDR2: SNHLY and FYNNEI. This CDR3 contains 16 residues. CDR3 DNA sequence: TGTGCCAGCAGTGGACGTGACAGGGGGCGGCCCGGGGAGCTGTTTTTT. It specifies CASSGRDRGRPGELFF. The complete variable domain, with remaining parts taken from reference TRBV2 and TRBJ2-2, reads EPEVTQTPSHQVTQMGQEVILRCVPISNHLYFYWYRQILGQKVEFLVSFYNNEISEKSEIFDDQFSVERPDGSNFTLKIRSTKLEDSAMYFCASSGRDRGRPGELFFGEGSRLTVL.

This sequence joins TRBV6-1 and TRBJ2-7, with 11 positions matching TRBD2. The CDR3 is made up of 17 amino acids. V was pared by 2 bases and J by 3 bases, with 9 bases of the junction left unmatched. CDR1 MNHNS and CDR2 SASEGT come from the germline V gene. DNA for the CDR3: TGTGCCAGCAGTGAAAAGGTTAGCGGGGGGGTCGTCTACGAGCAGTACTTC. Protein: CASSEKVSGGVVYEQYF.

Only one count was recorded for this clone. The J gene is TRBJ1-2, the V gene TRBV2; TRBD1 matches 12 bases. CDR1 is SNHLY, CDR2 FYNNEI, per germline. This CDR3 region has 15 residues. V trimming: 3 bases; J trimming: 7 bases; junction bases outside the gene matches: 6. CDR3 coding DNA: TGTGCCAGCAGTGACCGGGGACAGGGGGCGGGTGGCTACACCTTC. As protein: CASSDRGQGAGGYTF.

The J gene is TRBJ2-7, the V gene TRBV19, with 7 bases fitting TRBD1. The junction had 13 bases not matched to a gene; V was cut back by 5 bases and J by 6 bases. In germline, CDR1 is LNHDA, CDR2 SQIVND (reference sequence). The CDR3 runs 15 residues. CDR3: CASSPHDREWSEQYF. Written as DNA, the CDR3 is TGTGCCAGTAGTCCCCACGACAGGGAGTGGTCCGAGCAGTACTTC.